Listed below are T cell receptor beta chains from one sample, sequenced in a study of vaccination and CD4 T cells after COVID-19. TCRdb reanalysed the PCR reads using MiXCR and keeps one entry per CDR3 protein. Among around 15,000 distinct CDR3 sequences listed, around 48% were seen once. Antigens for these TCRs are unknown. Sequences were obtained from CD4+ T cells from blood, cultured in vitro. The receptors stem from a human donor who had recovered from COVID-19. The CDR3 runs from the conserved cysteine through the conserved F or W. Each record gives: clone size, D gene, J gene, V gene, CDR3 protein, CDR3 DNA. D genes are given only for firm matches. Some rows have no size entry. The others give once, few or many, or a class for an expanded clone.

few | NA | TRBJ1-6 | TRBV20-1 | CSARDRRNSPLHF | TGCAGTGCTAGGGACAGAAGAAATTCACCCCTCCACTTT
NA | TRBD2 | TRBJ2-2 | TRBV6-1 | CASSQTSGRAGELSF | TGTGCCAGCAGCCAAACTAGCGGGAGAGCCGGGGAGCTGTCTTTT
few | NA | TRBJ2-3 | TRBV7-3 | CASSLTKDTQYF | TGTGCCAGCAGCTTAACTAAAGATACGCAGTATTTT
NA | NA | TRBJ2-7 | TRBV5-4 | CASSSGTVPYEQYF | TGTGCCAGCAGCTCGGGGACGGTCCCCTACGAGCAGTACTTC
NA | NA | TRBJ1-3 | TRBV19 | CASSMGPGNTIYF | TGTGCCAGTAGTATGGGCCCTGGAAACACCATATATTTT
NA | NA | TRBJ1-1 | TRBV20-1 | CSAPADSLDTEAFF | TGCAGTGCTCCAGCGGACAGTCTTGATACTGAAGCTTTCTTT
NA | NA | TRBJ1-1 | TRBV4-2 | CASSSRQEGVRAEAFF | TGTGCCAGCAGCTCCAGACAGGAGGGGGTTAGGGCTGAAGCTTTCTTT
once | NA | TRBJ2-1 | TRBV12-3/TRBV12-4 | CASSLVGGMSEQFF | TGTGCCAGCAGCCTCGTTGGGGGAATGAGTGAGCAGTTCTTC
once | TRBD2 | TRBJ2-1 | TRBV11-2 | CASSLVGLAGPYSYNEQFF | TGTGCCAGCAGTTTGGTTGGACTAGCGGGACCTTACTCCTACAATGAGCAGTTCTTC
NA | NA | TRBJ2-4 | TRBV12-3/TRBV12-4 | CASSPTAGGRGPKNIQYF | TGTGCCAGCAGTCCCACCGCAGGAGGTCGCGGCCCCAAAAACATTCAGTACTTC
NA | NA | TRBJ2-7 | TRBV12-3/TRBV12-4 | CASSLVVGGEQYF | TGTGCCAGCAGTTTAGTGGTCGGGGGCGAGCAGTACTTC
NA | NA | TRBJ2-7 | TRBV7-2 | CASSDPSITEQYF | TGTGCCAGCAGTGACCCGTCGATCACCGAGCAGTACTTC
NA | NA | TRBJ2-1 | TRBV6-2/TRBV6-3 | CASSYFSGEYNEQFF | TGTGCCAGCAGTTACTTTTCAGGGGAATACAATGAGCAGTTCTTC
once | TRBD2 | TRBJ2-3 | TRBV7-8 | CASSLEGLAGVGKARSPDTQYF | TGTGCCAGCAGCTTAGAGGGCCTAGCGGGAGTTGGGAAGGCGAGGTCGCCGGATACGCAGTATTTT
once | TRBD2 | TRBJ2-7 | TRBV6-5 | CASSSPPGGIYEQYF | TGTGCCAGCAGTTCCCCCCCGGGAGGGATATACGAGCAGTACTTC
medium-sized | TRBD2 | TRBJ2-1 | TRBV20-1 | CSARVRLAGGNEQFF | TGCAGTGCTAGAGTAAGGCTAGCGGGGGGCAATGAGCAGTTCTTC
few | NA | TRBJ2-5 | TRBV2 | CASSEGRETQYF | TGTGCCAGCAGTGAGGGGAGAGAGACCCAGTACTTC
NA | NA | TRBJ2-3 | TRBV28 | CASSSPVERDSLEPDTQYF | TGTGCCAGCAGTTCCCCAGTTGAGCGGGACAGCCTGGAACCAGATACGCAGTATTTT
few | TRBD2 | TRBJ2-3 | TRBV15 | CATSSPLSGGLSQYF | TGTGCCACCAGCAGCCCGCTGAGCGGGGGTTTGTCGCAGTATTTT
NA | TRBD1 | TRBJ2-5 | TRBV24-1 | CATSEPGTGFQETQYF | TGTGCCACCAGTGAGCCCGGGACAGGGTTCCAAGAGACCCAGTACTTC
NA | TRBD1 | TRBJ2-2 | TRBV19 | CASSPWDRGTGELFF | TGTGCCAGTAGTCCATGGGACAGGGGTACCGGGGAGCTGTTTTTT
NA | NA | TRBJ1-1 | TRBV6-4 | CASRDYGGEAFF | TGTGCCAGCAGGGACTATGGGGGTGAAGCTTTCTTT
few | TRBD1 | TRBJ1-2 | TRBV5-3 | CASSLNLQGARASGYTF | TGTGCCAGCAGCTTGAATCTTCAGGGGGCGCGAGCCTCTGGCTACACCTTC
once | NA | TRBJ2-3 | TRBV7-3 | CASSLGGASTDTQYF | TGTGCCAGCAGCTTAGGGGGAGCTAGCACAGATACGCAGTATTTT
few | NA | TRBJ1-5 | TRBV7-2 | CASSLGPGDQPQHF | TGTGCCAGCAGCTTGGGACCAGGGGATCAGCCCCAGCATTTT
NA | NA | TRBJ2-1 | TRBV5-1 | CASSVDFYNEQFF | TGCGCCAGCAGCGTGGACTTTTACAATGAGCAGTTCTTC
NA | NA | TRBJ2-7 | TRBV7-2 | CASSLGVRQYF | TGTGCCAGCAGCTTAGGGGTTAGGCAGTACTTC
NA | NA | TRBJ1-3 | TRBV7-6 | CASSLGKTGNTIYF | TGTGCCAGCAGCTTAGGGAAAACTGGAAACACCATATATTTT
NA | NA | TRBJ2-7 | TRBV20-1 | CSARDMGSSHEQYF | TGCAGTGCTAGAGATATGGGGAGTTCCCACGAGCAGTACTTC
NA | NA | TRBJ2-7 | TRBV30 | CAWSLDRYEQYF | TGTGCCTGGAGTCTCGACCGCTACGAGCAGTACTTC
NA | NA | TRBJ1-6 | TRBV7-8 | CASTSSLGGSPLHF | TGTGCCAGCACCTCTTCCTTAGGGGGTTCACCCCTCCACTTT
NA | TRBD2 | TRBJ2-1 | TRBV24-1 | CATSDSASSGRANEQFF | TGTGCCACCAGTGATTCGGCTTCTAGCGGGAGGGCCAATGAGCAGTTCTTC
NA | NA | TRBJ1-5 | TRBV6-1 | CASSAPSRGGNQPQHF | TGTGCCAGCAGTGCCCCGTCTCGGGGAGGCAATCAGCCCCAGCATTTT
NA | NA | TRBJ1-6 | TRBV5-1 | CASSERTANSPLHF | TGCGCCAGCAGCGAACGGACAGCGAATTCACCCCTCCACTTT
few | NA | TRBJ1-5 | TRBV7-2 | CASSLGGRRYSNQPQHF | TGTGCCAGCAGCTTAGGCGGCCGGCGATATAGCAATCAGCCCCAGCATTTT
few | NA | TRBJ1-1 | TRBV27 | CASSPWSAGNTEAFF | TGTGCCAGCAGTCCCTGGTCGGCAGGGAACACTGAAGCTTTCTTT
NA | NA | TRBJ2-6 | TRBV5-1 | CASTPEAQGAGANVLTF | TGCGCCAGCACCCCAGAAGCACAGGGAGCTGGGGCCAACGTCCTGACTTTC
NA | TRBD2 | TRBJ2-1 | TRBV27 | CASSLTRATSGRGGLEQFF | TGTGCCAGCAGTTTAACGAGGGCGACTAGCGGGAGGGGTGGGTTGGAGCAGTTCTTC
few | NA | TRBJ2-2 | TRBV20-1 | CSAGKGAGELFF | TGCAGTGCTGGAAAGGGGGCCGGGGAGCTGTTTTTT
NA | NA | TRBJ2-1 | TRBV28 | CASSLHQDGRGEQFF | TGTGCCAGCAGCCTACATCAGGATGGAAGGGGTGAGCAGTTCTTC
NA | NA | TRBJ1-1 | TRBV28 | CASSSVNMNTEAFF | TGTGCCAGCAGCTCCGTAAACATGAACACTGAAGCTTTCTTT
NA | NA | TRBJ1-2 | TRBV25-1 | CASSERGFNGYTF | TGTGCCAGCAGTGAACGGGGTTTTAATGGCTACACCTTC
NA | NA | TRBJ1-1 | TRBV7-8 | CASSLTTVTNTEAFF | TGTGCCAGCAGCTTAACCACAGTGACTAACACTGAAGCTTTCTTT
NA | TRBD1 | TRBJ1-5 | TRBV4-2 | CASSQDQGGQPQHF | TGTGCCAGCAGCCAGGACCAGGGGGGTCAGCCCCAGCATTTT
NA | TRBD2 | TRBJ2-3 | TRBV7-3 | CASSSHGGAGTDTQYF | TGTGCCAGCAGCTCCCACGGGGGAGCGGGGACAGATACGCAGTATTTT
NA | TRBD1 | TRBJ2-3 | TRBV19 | CASGTGVTDTQYF | TGTGCCAGCGGGACAGGGGTTACAGATACGCAGTATTTT
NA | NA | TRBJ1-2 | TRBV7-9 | CASSLVGRKDGYTF | TGTGCCAGCAGCTTAGTTGGGAGGAAGGATGGCTACACCTTC
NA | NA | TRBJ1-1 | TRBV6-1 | CASSRGGWTEAFF | TGTGCCAGCAGTAGGGGAGGTTGGACTGAAGCTTTCTTT
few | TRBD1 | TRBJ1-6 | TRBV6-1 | CASSLTGDNSPLHF | TGTGCCAGCAGTCTGACAGGGGATAATTCACCCCTCCACTTT
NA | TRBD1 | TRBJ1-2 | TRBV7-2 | CASSQRGRGRGDYGYTF | TGTGCCAGCAGTCAGCGGGGCCGAGGCAGGGGGGACTATGGCTACACCTTC
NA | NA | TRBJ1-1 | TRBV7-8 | CASSHREGVDTEAFF | TGTGCCAGCAGCCACCGGGAGGGCGTGGACACTGAAGCTTTCTTT
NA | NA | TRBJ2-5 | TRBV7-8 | CASSVPRTTGEETQYF | TGTGCCAGCAGCGTACCCCGTACGACAGGAGAGGAGACCCAGTACTTC
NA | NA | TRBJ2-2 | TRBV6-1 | CASSEWGVAGELFF | TGTGCCAGCAGTGAGTGGGGGGTGGCCGGGGAGCTGTTTTTT
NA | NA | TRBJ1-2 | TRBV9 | CASSVEGGILVGYTF | TGTGCCAGCAGCGTAGAAGGGGGAATATTGGTTGGCTACACCTTC
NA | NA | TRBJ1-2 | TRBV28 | CASSLGQANYGYTF | TGTGCCAGCAGTCTAGGACAAGCGAACTATGGCTACACCTTC
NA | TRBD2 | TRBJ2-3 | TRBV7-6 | CASSSMDGGGTQYF | TGTGCCAGCAGCTCAATGGACGGCGGGGGTACGCAGTATTTT
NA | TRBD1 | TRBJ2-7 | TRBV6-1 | CASSERDSGLIYEQYF | TGTGCCAGCAGTGAAAGGGACAGCGGATTAATCTACGAGCAGTACTTC
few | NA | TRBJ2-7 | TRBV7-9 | CASSPQASEQYF | TGTGCCAGCAGCCCCCAGGCCTCCGAGCAGTACTTC